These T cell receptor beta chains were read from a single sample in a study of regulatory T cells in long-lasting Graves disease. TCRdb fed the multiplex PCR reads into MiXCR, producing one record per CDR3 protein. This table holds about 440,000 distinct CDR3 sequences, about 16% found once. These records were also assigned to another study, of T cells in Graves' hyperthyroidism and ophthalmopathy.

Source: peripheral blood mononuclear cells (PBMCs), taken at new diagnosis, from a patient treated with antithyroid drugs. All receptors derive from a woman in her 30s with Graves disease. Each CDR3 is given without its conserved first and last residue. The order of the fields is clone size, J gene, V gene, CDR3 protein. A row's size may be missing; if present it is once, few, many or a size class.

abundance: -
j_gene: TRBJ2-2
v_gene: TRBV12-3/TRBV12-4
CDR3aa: ASQPKGFTGELF

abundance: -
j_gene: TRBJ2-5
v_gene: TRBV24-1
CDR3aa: ATSDPVGGGETQY

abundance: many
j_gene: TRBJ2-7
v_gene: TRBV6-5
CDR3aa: ASSYSLSSGGLNYEQY

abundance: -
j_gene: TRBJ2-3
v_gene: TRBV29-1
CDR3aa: SVKLFILSTDTQY

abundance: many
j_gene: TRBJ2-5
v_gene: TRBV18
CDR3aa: ASSPKNQETQY

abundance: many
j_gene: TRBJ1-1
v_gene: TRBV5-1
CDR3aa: ASSLGGGQNTEAF

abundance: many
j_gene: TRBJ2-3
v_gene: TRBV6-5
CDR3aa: ASRYTYPGADTQY

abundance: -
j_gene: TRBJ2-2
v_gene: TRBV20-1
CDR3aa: SARTPGYWGTGELF

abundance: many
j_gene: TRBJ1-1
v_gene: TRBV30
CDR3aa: AWRTGTENTEAF

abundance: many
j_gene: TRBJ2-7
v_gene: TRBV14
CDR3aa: ASSPGTSGRYKY

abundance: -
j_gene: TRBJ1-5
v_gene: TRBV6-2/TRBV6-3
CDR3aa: ASAFDRGNQPQH

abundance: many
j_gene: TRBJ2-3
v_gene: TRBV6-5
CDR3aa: ASSYSSRSPTTSTDTQY

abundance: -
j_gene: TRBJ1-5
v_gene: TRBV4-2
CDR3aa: ASSQARSQPQH

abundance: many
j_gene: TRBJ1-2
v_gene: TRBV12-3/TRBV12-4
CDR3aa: ASSQGPYGYT

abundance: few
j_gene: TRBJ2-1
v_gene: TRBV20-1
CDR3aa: SAGGGRSSYNEQF

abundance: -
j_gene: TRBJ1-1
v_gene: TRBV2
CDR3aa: ASRDTYSGTEAF

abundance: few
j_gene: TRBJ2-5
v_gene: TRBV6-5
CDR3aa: ASSYSQLETQY

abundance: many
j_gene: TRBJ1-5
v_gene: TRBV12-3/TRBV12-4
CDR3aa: ASSQRRISNQPQH

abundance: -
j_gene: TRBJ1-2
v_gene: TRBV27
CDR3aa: ASRFRGPYDYT

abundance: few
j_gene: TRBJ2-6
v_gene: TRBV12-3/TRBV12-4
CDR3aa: ASSFVISGANVLT

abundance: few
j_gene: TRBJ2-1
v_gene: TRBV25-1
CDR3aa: ASSEYGWSSYNEQF

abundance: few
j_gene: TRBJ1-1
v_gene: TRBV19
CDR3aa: ASSIAAEAF

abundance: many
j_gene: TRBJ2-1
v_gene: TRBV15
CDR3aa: ATSRDISNEQF

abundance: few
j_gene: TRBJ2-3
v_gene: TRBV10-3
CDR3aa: AARTASGKWTDTQY

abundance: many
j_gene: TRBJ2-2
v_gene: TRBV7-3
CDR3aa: ASRVLPSSGELF

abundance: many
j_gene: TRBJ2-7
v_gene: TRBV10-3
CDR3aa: AIRQGESYEQY

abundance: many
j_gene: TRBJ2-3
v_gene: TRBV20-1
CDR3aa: SARARDGFSTDTQY

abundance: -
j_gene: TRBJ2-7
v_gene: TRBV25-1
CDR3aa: ASSLGTGAGYEQY

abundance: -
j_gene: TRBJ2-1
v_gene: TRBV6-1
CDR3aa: ASSDTPLAGEITNEQF

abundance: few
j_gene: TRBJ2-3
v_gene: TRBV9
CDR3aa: ASSVGELITDTQY

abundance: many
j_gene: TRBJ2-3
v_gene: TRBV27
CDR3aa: ASSPRAGGPADTQY

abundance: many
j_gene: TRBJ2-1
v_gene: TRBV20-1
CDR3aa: SASLREDSYNEQF

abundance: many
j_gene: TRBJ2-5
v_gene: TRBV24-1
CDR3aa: ATSPAGTKEETQY

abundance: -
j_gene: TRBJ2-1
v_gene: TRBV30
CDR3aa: ATGTSGRLSYNEQF

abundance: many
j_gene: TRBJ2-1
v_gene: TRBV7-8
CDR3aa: ASSLARTSGSSYNEQF

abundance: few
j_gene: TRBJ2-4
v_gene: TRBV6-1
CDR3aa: ASRRQNQNIQY

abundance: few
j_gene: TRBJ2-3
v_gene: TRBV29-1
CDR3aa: SVEGLPGLAGGRDTQY

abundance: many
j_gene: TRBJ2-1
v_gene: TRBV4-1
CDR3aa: ASSPDQEDNEQF

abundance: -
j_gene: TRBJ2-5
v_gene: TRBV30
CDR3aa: AWSTGTQQETQY

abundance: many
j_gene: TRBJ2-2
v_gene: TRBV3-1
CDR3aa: ASSQDPRHTGELF

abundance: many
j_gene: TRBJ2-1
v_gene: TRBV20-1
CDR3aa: SARGGLAGAFTSNEQF

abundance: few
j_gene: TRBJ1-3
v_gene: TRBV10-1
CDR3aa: ASGPDVGNTIY

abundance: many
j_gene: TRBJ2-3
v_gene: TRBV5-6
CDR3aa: ASSSGLAGRRTNTDTQY

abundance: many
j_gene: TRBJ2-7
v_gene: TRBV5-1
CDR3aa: ASSGLRDHNSYEQY

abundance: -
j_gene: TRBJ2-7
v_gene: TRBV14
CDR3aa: ASSRVGGRDPYEQY

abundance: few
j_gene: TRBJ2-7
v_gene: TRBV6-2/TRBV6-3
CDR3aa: ASSYGQGASYEQY

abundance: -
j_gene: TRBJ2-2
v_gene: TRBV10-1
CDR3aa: ASRRDPYSGELF

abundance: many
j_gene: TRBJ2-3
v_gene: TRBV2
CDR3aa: ASSWTNDASTDTQY

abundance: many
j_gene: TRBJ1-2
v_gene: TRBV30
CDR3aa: AWTAPDGLVGYT

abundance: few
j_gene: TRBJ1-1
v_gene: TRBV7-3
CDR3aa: ASSLGGTGGKTEAF

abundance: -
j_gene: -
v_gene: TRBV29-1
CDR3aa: SAGSSVQTQY

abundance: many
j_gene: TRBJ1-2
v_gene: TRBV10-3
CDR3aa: AISPGQGYGYT

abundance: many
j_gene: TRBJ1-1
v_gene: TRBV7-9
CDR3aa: ASSLLQGRVTEAF

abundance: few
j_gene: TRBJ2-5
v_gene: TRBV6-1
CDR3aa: ASSEGASESFETQY

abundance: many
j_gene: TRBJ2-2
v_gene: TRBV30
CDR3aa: AWSDTGELF